These 28 T cell receptor beta chains came from one sample sequenced in a study of control samples from healthy donors and cancer patients (dated by TCRdb to about 2020). Library creation used the immunoSEQ multiplex PCR assay. TCRdb's version of the immuneACCESS table is confined to in-frame rearrangements and falls short of the full clone set. An unresolved V gene accounts for under half of the shortfall where checked; the remainder is of unknown origin. A total of over 150,000 clones appear in this sample, 94% of them only once. The ten largest clones take up 1.1% to 1.5% of the sample. The sample was blood. The source of these receptors is a woman in her late teens or twenties in good health.

The V call is TRBV10-3, the J call TRBJ2-7, with D possibly TRBD2 on 6 matching bases. V was clipped by 3 bases and J by 4 bases, with 19 bases between them. CDR3 length: 16 amino acids. The germline CDR1 and CDR2 sequences are ENHRY and SYGVKD. The CDR3 sequence: CAISELYQGGTYEQYF. The CDR3 bases are TGTGCCATCAGTGAACTCTACCAGGGCGGGACTTACGAGCAGTACTTC.

The V and J genes are TRBV5-5 and TRBJ2-7; the D gene is possibly TRBD2 (6 bases). The CDR3 has 16 amino acids. Trimming removed 1 base at V and 4 bases at J, with 18 bases between. CDR1 is SGHKS and CDR2 is YYEKEE in the germline V gene (reference sequence). The chain's CDR3 is CASSLRSGVRLYEQYF. CDR3 coding DNA: TGTGCCAGCAGCTTGCGGTCGGGAGTAAGGTTGTACGAGCAGTACTTC. The whole variable domain, filled in from reference TRBV5-5 and TRBJ2-7, reads DAGVTQSPTHLIKTRGQQVTLRCSPISGHKSVSWYQQVLGQGPQFIFQYYEKEERGRGNFPDRFSARQFPNYSSELNVNALLLGDSALYLCASSLRSGVRLYEQYFGPGTRLTVT.

The chain uses TRBV29-1 and TRBJ2-7; D gene ambiguous. The germline V gene has CDR1 SQVTM and CDR2 ANQGSEA. The CDR3 loop spans 17 amino acids. V was clipped by 0 bases and J by 2 bases, with 20 bases between them. CDR3 region: CSVEDSRGGENPYEQYF. DNA of the CDR3: TGCAGCGTTGAAGATAGCCGCGGTGGGGAAAATCCCTACGAGCAGTACTTC.

This clone was detected a few times. The chain has TRBV19 and TRBJ1-1; the D gene is possibly TRBD1 (6 bases). Trimming took 7 bases from V and 1 from J, leaving 16 bases between them. Germline assignment: CDR1 LNHDA and CDR2 SQIVND (reference sequence). This CDR3 spans 15 amino acids. The CDR3 region has the DNA TGTGCCAGTATTAAGAGGGACAACACGAACACTGAAGCTTTCTTT. Its translation is CASIKRDNTNTEAFF.

CDR3 region: CASSFNGQGRNTEAFF. In DNA form, the CDR3 reads TGTGCCAGCAGCTTTAACGGACAGGGTAGGAACACTGAAGCTTTCTTT. The rearrangement links TRBV7-2 to TRBJ1-1; TRBD1 aligns across 8 bases. The CDR3 extends over 16 amino acids. The junction had 7 bases not matched to a gene; V was cut back by 3 bases and J by 1 base. Germline-derived CDR1 and CDR2 are SGHTA and FQGNSA.

V is TRBV6-2 or TRBV6-3 and J is TRBJ2-7; no reliable D call. V lost 0 bases, J lost 3 bases, and 3 bases lay in between. This CDR3 comprises 12 residues. Looked up from germline, CDR1 is MNHEY and CDR2 is SVGEGT. CDR3 residues: CASSYSIYEQYF. The CDR3 DNA reads as TGTGCCAGCAGTTACTCTATCTACGAGCAGTACTTC.

V gene TRBV6-2 or TRBV6-3 combines with J gene TRBJ2-1; 11 nucleotides line up with TRBD2. Germline CDR1 and CDR2: MNHEY and SVGEGT. The junction had 5 bases not matched to a gene; V was cut back by 4 bases and J by 9 bases. CDR3 size: 14 residues. The CDR3 loop reads CASSLASGGTEQFF. The CDR3 region has the DNA TGTGCCAGCAGTTTGGCTAGCGGGGGGACTGAGCAGTTCTTC.

The chain has TRBV5-1 and TRBJ2-2; tentative D call: TRBD2 (7 bases). Germline V gene lookup returns CDR1 SGHRS and CDR2 YFSETQ. The CDR3 is 16 amino acids. With 2 bases removed from V and 1 base from J, the gap between germline ends came to 12 bases. The CDR3 reads CASSFSGGLNTGELFF. The CDR3 nucleotides are TGCGCCAGCAGCTTTTCCGGGGGGCTGAACACCGGGGAGCTGTTTTTT.

The chain uses TRBV2 and TRBJ2-5; TRBD2 is a possible D gene (6 bases). The CDR3 runs 15 residues. The ends were cut back, 1 base at V and 5 bases at J, with 14 bases in the middle. From germline, CDR1 is SNHLY and CDR2 FYNNEI. CDR3 sequence reads: CASSEDQGAGETQYF. The DNA of the CDR3 is TGTGCCAGCAGTGAAGACCAGGGTGCGGGGGAGACCCAGTACTTC.

V and J are TRBV2 and TRBJ1-3; a possible D gene is TRBD1 (5 bases). V lost 6 bases to trimming and J lost 5 bases, with 29 bases between them. The germline V gene encodes CDR1 SNHLY and CDR2 FYNNEI. CDR3 size: 19 residues. CDR3 nucleotides: TGTGCCAGCAGGCCCCCCGGGACCCGGGGGGTCGATCATAGAAACACCATATATTTT. Protein sequence: CASRPPGTRGVDHRNTIYF.

The V and J genes are TRBV11-3 and TRBJ1-1, with unresolved D. The CDR3 is 12 residues long. V was trimmed by 5 bases and J by 8 bases, leaving 12 bases between them. Germline V gene lookup returns CDR1 SGHNT and CDR2 YENEEA. The CDR3 coding sequence is TGTGCCAGCAGCCGCTCGAGAACAGAAGCTTTCTTT. The encoded protein is CASSRSRTEAFF.

The V call is TRBV6-2 or TRBV6-3, the J call TRBJ2-3, with D possibly matching TRBD1 (5 bases). V lost 4 bases and J 3 bases, leaving 14 bases between the germline ends. Per germline, CDR1 MNHEY and CDR2 SVGEGT. The CDR3 has 15 residues. CDR3 region: CASSWGSLGTDTQYF. In nucleotides, the CDR3 is TGTGCCAGCAGTTGGGGCTCCCTTGGGACAGATACGCAGTATTTT.

V gene TRBV7-2 combines with J gene TRBJ2-7; TRBD2 might be the D (7 bases). Trimming took off 5 bases at V and 6 bases at J, with 14 bases between the two ends. Germline lookup yields CDR1 SGHTA and CDR2 FQGNSA. CDR3 length: 13 amino acids. DNA of the CDR3: TGTGCCAGCAGCCTAGGGGGGGGTGTCGAGCAGTACTTC. Translation: CASSLGGGVEQYF.

The V and J genes are TRBV11-3 and TRBJ2-4, with TRBD1 identical over 9 bases. The V and J ends lost 4 bases and 8 bases, in that order; junction bases with no gene match: 6. The CDR3 is made up of 14 amino acids. Germline V gives CDR1 SGHNT, CDR2 YENEEA. In DNA form, the CDR3 reads TGTGCCAGCAGCTCAAGACAGGGGGAAGACATTCAGTACTTC. The encoded protein is CASSSRQGEDIQYF. The full variable domain, with the rest looked up from reference TRBV11-3 and TRBJ2-4, is EAGVVQSPRYKIIEKKQPVAFWCNPISGHNTLYWYLQNLGQGPELLIRYENEEAVDDSQLPKDRFSAERLKGVDSTLKIQPAELGDSAVYLCASSSRQGEDIQYFGAGTRLSVL.

The J gene is TRBJ1-1, the V gene TRBV29-1; no firm D call. V was cut by 4 bases and J by 3 bases, with 6 bases left in between. The CDR3 runs to 11 residues. In germline, CDR1 is SQVTM, CDR2 ANQGSEA. CDR3 protein: CSVVWDTEAFF. The CDR3 DNA reads as TGCAGCGTTGTCTGGGACACTGAAGCTTTCTTT.

The table lists this clone with a count of one. The genes are TRBV28 and TRBJ1-2, with no clear D. The length of the CDR3 is 15 residues. Germline lookup yields CDR1 MDHEN and CDR2 SYDVKM. Trimming took off 3 bases at V and 4 bases at J, with 15 bases between the two ends. CDR3: CASSFLGQDPYGYTF. CDR3 DNA: TGTGCCAGCAGTTTTTTAGGGCAAGATCCCTATGGCTACACCTTC.

J is TRBJ2-2 and V is TRBV9; D remains unclear. Germline V gene data show CDR1 as SGDLS and CDR2 as YYNGEE. The V and J ends lost 6 bases and 6 bases respectively, with 6 bases between them. This CDR3 has 11 residues. The CDR3 loop reads CASTLAGELFF. The CDR3 region has the DNA TGTGCCAGCACGCTGGCCGGGGAGCTGTTTTTT.

The chain joins TRBV7-2 to TRBJ1-1, with 9 bases identical to TRBD1. Trimming at V came to 3 bases and at J to 4 bases, leaving 3 bases not matched to a gene. This CDR3 is built from 14 residues. Germline V lookup: CDR1 SGHTA, CDR2 FQGNSA. CDR3 nucleotides: TGTGCCAGCAGCTTGACAGGGGGACTCACTGAAGCTTTCTTT. This sequence encodes CASSLTGGLTEAFF.

V gene TRBV6-5 combines with J gene TRBJ1-1, with D possibly matching TRBD1 (5 bases). CDR3 length: 13 amino acids. Trimming took 7 bases from V and 5 from J, leaving 14 bases between them. The germline gives CDR1 MNHEY, CDR2 SVGAGI. The CDR3 coding sequence is TGTGCCAGCAAGCAGGGAACAGAGACTGAAGCTTTCTTT. This translates into CASKQGTETEAFF.

This chain joins TRBV11-2 and TRBJ2-7, with D perhaps given as TRBD1 or TRBD2 (5 bases each). CDR1 is SGHAT, CDR2 FQNNGV, per germline. V shed 8 bases and J shed 2 bases, with 16 bases lying between them. The CDR3 has 14 residues. As DNA, the CDR3 is TGTGCCAGCTCCTACCAGGGACCGCCCTACGAGCAGTACTTC. Its protein is CASSYQGPPYEQYF.

The chain employs TRBV9 and TRBJ2-3; D not resolved. The CDR3 spans 16 residues. The V end was cut by 4 bases, the J end by 2 bases, with 17 bases between. The germline V gene has CDR1 SGDLS and CDR2 YYNGEE. CDR3 nucleotides: TGTGCCAGCAGCCCCCGCGGTCAAGGGCTCACAGATACGCAGTATTTT. Translation: CASSPRGQGLTDTQYF.

The rearrangement links TRBV7-8 to TRBJ2-7; possibly TRBD1 for D (6 bases). Germline CDR1 SGHVS, CDR2 FQNEAQ. V lost 3 bases and J lost 5, with 20 bases in between. CDR3 length equals 16 residues. The CDR3 region has the DNA TGTGCCAGCAGCTTTTCCCTCCGTCGGGACAACCACGAGCAGTACTTC. Its translation: CASSFSLRRDNHEQYF.

The gene calls are TRBV18 and TRBJ2-3; D is undetermined. Per germline, CDR1 KGHSH and CDR2 LQKENI. The V end lost 5 bases, the J end lost 0 bases, and 9 bases lay between the germline ends. There are 14 residues in the CDR3. The CDR3 bases are TGTGCCAGCTCAACCTATACTAGCACAGATACGCAGTATTTT. Translated, it gives CASSTYTSTDTQYF.

The chain is built from TRBV18 and TRBJ1-1; tentative D call: TRBD1 (6 bases). Germline V gene data show CDR1 as KGHSH and CDR2 as LQKENI. The V end lost 2 bases, the J end lost 3 bases, and 7 bases lay between the germline ends. CDR3 length equals 13 residues. The CDR3 spells CASSPNRDTEAFF. The CDR3 nucleotides are TGTGCCAGCTCACCAAACAGGGACACTGAAGCTTTCTTT.

This chain uses TRBV24-1 with TRBJ2-5; weak D call: TRBD1 (6 bases). CDR3 length: 12 amino acids. Trimming removed 7 bases from V and 6 bases from J, with 11 bases in between. The germline gives CDR1 KGHDR, CDR2 SFDVKD. The DNA for the CDR3 is TGTGCCACCAGGGCAGGGGACAAGACCCAGTACTTC. It yields the protein CATRAGDKTQYF.

V usage is TRBV7-2 and J usage is TRBJ1-4; 7 bases line up with TRBD1. Germline V gene lookup returns CDR1 SGHTA and CDR2 FQGNSA. CDR3 length equals 15 residues. The V gene end was trimmed by 6 bases and the J gene end by 4 bases; junction bases not matched to a gene: 8. The CDR3: CASSSPGQHNEKLFF. In DNA, the CDR3 is TGTGCCAGCAGTTCACCGGGACAGCATAATGAAAAACTGTTTTTT.

The chain combines TRBV6-5 with TRBJ1-5, with 8 positions matching TRBD1. V lost 5 bases to trimming and J lost 6 bases; unmatched junction nucleotides: 9. The V gene's germline CDR1 is MNHEY and CDR2 SVGAGI. The CDR3 is 15 residues long. CDR3 bases: TGTGCCAGCAGTCCATCGTTCCAGGGGGCTCAGCCCCAGCATTTT. This gives the protein CASSPSFQGAQPQHF.

V gene TRBV4-1 combines with J gene TRBJ1-2; D possibly corresponds to TRBD1 (5 bases). Trimming left V 1 base short and J 4 bases short, with 13 bases between. Germline V gene data show CDR1 as MGHRA and CDR2 as YSYEKL. The CDR3 loop spans 15 amino acids. The CDR3 DNA is TGCGCCAGCAGCCAAGTCGGGCGGGGGATCTATGGCTACACCTTC. Translating gives CASSQVGRGIYGYTF.